This TCR beta chain was recovered during a study of shared clonotypes between healthy human individuals. General study points: Between several donors, naive CD4 clonotypes were shared at a level of about 5.3%.

Notes on this clone: Its antigen is as yet unknown.

TCRdb's table, derived via immunoSEQ multiplex PCR, lists solely in-frame clones and lacks some. Here the sample spans about 1 million clones, 70% to 80% being singletons. Looked up from germline, CDR1 is SGHTA and CDR2 is FQGNSA. This CDR3 has 14 residues. V was clipped by 3 bases and J by 4 bases, with 13 bases between them. Sequenced: memory CD4+ T cells sorted from blood. Subset indicated: CD45RA-negative fraction. J is TRBJ2-7 and V is TRBV7-2, with a tentative D call TRBD1 (6 bases). This receptor was identified in a man in his late teens or twenties in good health. The CDR3 spells CASSFGGRTYEQYF. In DNA form, the CDR3 reads TGTGCCAGCAGCTTTGGGGGCAGAACGTACGAGCAGTACTTC.